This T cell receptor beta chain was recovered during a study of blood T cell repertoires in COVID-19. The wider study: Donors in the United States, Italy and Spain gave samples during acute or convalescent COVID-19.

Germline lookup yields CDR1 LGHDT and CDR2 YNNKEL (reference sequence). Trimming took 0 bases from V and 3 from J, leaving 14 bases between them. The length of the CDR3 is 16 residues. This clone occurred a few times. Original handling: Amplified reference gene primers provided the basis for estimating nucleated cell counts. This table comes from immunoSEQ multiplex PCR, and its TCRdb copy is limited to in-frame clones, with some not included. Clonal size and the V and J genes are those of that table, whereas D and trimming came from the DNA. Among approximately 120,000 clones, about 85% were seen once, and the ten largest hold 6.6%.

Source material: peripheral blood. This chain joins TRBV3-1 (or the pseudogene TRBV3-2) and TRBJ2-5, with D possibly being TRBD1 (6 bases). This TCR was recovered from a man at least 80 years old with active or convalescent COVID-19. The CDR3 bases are TGTGCCAGCAGCCAAGATAGGGGCAGGGGAGAAGAGACCCAGTACTTC. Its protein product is CASSQDRGRGEETQYF.